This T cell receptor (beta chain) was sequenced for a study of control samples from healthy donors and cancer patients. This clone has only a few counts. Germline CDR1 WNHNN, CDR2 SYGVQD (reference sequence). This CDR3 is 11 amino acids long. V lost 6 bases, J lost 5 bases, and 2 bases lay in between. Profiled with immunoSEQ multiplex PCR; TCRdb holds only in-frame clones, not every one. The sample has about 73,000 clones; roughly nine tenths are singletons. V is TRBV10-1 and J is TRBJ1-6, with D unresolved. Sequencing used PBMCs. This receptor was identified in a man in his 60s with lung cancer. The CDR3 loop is CASRNNSPLHF. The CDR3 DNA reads TGCGCCAGCAGAAATAATTCACCCCTCCACTTT.